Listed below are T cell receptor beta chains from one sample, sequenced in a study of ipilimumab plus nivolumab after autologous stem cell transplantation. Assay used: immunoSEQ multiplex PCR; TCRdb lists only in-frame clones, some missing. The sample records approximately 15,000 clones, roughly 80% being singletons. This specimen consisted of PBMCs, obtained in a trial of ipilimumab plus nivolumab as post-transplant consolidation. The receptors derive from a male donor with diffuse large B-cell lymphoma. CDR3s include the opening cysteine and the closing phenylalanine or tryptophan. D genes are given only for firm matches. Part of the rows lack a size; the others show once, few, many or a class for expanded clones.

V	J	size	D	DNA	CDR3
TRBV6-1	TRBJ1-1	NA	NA	TGTGCCAGCAGTGAAACTCTCGCTGAAGCTTTCTTT	CASSETLAEAFF
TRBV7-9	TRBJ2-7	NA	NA	TGTGCCAGCAGCTTTTTGCAGGGCTCCTACGAGCAGTACTTC	CASSFLQGSYEQYF
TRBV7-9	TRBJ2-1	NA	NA	TGTGCCAGCAGCTTACCACCCCGTCTAGCGCGCTCCTACAATGAGCAGTTCTTC	CASSLPPRLARSYNEQFF
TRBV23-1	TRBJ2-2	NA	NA	TGCGCCAGCAGTCAATGTCGGAGGCACGGAGCCTCGAACACCGGGGAGCTGTTTTTT	CASSQCRRHGASNTGELFF
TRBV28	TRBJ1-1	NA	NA	TGTGCCATCGGGGAGGCCCGGCCGAACACTGAAGCTTTCTTT	CAIGEARPNTEAFF
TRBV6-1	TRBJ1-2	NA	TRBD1	TGTGCCAGCAGTAGCCGGGACAGGGGGGCCCATGGCTACACCTTC	CASSSRDRGAHGYTF
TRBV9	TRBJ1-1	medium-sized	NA	TGTGCCAGCAGCGTAGAGATTATGAACACTGAAGCTTTCTTT	CASSVEIMNTEAFF
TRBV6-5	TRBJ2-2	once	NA	TGTGCCAGTCACGGGGGAAACACCGGGGAGCTGTTTTTT	CASHGGNTGELFF
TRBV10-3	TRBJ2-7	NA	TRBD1	TGTGCCATCAGCCTCCAGGGGGCAGGAAACGAGCAGTACTTC	CAISLQGAGNEQYF
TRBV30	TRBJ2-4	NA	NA	TGTGCCTGGAGTATCTCAGACGTTGCCAAAAACATTCAGTACTTC	CAWSISDVAKNIQYF
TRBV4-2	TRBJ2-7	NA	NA	TGTGCCAGCAGCCAAGAAACTAATACCTACGAGCAGTACTTC	CASSQETNTYEQYF
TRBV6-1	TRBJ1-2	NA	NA	TGTGCCAGCAGTGTATCGACAGGAGTTAACTATGGCTACACCTTC	CASSVSTGVNYGYTF
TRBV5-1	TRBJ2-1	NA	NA	TGCGCCAGCAGCTTTAATATCGAAACCGGTGAGCAGTTCTTC	CASSFNIETGEQFF
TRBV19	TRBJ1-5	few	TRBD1	TGTGCCAGTAGTAAGGGGGCCCGGGGTGGAGGTCAGCCCCAGCATTTT	CASSKGARGGGQPQHF
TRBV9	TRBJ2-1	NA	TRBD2	TGTGCCAGCAGCGGAGGGACTAGTCTGAATGAGCAGTTCTTC	CASSGGTSLNEQFF
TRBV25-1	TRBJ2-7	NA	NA	TGTGCCAGCAGTGTGGGACTCCTTTCCGAGCAGTATTTC	CASSVGLLSEQYF
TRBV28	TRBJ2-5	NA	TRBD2	TGTGCCAGCAGCCCGGGACTAGCGGTCGGGGCCTTGGAGACCCAGTACTTC	CASSPGLAVGALETQYF
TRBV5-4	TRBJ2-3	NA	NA	TGTGCCAGCAGCTTGGAAAGCTGGGGCACAGATACGCAGTATTTT	CASSLESWGTDTQYF
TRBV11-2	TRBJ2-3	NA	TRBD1	TGTGCCAGCAGCCCTAGACAGGGTGGCGATACGCAGTATTTT	CASSPRQGGDTQYF
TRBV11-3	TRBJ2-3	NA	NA	TGTGCCAGCAGCTTAGAAGGGAGAAATACTTACACAGATACGCAGTATTTT	CASSLEGRNTYTDTQYF
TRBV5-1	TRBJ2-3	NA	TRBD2	TGCGCCAGCAGCCCCGGGACTAGCGGGGGGGCCTCAGATACGCAGTATTTT	CASSPGTSGGASDTQYF
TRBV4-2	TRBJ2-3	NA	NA	TGTGCCAGCAGCCAAGATATGGGGTTTACAGATACGCAGTATTTT	CASSQDMGFTDTQYF
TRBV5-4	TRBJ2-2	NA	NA	TGTGCCAGCAGCTTATATACCGGGGAGCTGTTTTTT	CASSLYTGELFF
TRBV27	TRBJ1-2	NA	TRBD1	TGTGCCAGCAGTTTTTCGTTGACAGGGAGCTATGGCTACACCTTC	CASSFSLTGSYGYTF
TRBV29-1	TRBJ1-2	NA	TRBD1	TGCAGCGTTCTTGACAGGGGGAGTGGTGGCTACACCTTC	CSVLDRGSGGYTF
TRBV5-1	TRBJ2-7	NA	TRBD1	TGCGCCAGCAGCTTGGTTGCAGGGGGCTCAATTCGCGGCTACGAGCAGTACTTC	CASSLVAGGSIRGYEQYF
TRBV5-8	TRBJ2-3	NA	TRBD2	TGTGCCACGTTCTGGCTAGCGGTGGGAGATACGCAGTATTTT	CATFWLAVGDTQYF
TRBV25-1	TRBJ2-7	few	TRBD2	TGTGCCAGCAGGGAGGCGGGAGCCGCAAAGCAGTACTTC	CASREAGAAKQYF
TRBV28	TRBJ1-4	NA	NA	TGTGCCAGCAGTTCCGGGGGTCCCGGGGTAGGTGAAAAACTGTTTTTT	CASSSGGPGVGEKLFF
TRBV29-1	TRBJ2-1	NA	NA	TGCAGTGTCAGGACAGCTAACAATGAGCAGTTCTTC	CSVRTANNEQFF
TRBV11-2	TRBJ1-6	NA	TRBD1	TGTGCCAGCAGCTTTCGGTCCGGGACAGGGCTTTCACCCCTCCACTTT	CASSFRSGTGLSPLHF
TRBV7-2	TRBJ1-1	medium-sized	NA	TGTGCCAGCAGCTTAGCGGGGGGAAGAAGGTCTGAAGCTTTCTTT	CASSLAGGRRSEAFF
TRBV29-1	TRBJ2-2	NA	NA	TGCAGCGTTGAAACGCAGGGATCGGGCACCGGGGAGCTGTTTTTT	CSVETQGSGTGELFF
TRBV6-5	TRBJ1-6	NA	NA	TGTGCCAGCAGTTACCAGGAAAAATCACCCCTCCACTTT	CASSYQEKSPLHF